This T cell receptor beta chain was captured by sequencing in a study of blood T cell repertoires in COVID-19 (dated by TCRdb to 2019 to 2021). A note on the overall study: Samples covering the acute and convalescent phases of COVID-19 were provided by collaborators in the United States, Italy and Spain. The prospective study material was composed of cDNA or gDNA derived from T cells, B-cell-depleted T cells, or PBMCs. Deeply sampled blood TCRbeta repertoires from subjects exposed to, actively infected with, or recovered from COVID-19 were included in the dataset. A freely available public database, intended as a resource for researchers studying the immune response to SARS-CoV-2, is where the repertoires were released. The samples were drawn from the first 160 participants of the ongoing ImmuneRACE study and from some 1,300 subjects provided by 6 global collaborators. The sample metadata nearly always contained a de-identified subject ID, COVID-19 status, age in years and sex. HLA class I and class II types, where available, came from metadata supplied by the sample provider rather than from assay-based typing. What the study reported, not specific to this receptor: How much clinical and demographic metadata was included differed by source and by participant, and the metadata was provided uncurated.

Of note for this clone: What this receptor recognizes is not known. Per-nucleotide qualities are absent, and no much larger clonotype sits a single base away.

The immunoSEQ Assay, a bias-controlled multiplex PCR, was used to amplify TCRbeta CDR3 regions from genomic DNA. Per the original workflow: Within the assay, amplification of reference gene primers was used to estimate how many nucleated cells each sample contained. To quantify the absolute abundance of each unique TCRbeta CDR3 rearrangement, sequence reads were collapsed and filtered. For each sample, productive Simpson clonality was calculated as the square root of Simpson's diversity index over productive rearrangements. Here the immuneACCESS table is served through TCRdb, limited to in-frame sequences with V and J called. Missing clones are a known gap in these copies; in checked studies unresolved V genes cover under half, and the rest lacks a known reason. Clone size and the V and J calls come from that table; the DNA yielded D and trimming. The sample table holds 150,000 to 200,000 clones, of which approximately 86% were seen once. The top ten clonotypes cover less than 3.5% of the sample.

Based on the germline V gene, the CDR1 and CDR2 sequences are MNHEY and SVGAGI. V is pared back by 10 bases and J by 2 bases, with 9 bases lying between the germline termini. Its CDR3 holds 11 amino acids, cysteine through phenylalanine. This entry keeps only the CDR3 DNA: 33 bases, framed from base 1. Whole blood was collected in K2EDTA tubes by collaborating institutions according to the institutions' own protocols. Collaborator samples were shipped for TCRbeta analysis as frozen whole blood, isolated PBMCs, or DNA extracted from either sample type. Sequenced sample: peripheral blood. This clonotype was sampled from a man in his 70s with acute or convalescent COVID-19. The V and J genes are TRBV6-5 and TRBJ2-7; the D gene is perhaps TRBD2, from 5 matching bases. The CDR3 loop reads CATGVAYEQYF. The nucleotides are TGTGCCACCGGGGTAGCCTACGAGCAGTACTTC.